This T cell receptor beta chain was documented in a study of CD8+CD57+ T cells in acquired aplastic anemia. Sequencing involved patients with CD8+CD57+ cell expansion previously shown by flow cytometry. A remark on this clonotype: Its antigen is currently unknown.

Genomic DNA templated the TCR beta VDJ and CDR3 profiling. TCRdb processed the reads anew with MiXCR; each CDR3 protein has one entry. The sample shows fewer than 85,000 distinct CDR3 sequences, about 70% of them seen only once. Study-wide results and limits: Patients and controls were not found to differ significantly in CD8+ Simpson's diversity.

J was trimmed by 4 bases and V by 4 bases; bases with no gene match: 21. CDR1 is DFQATT, CDR2 SNEGSKA, per germline (reference sequence). The CDR3 covers 19 residues. Sequencing input: sorted CD4+, CD8+, or CD8+CD57+ T cells (not recorded which) from PBMCs. The rearrangement joins TRBV20-1 to TRBJ2-2; 7 bases fit TRBD1. This receptor was taken from a human donor with aplastic anemia. CDR3 in amino acids: CSAMGQHLEERPSTGELFF. CDR3 nucleotide sequence: TGCAGTGCTATGGGACAGCACCTAGAAGAGCGGCCTAGCACCGGGGAGCTGTTTTTT.